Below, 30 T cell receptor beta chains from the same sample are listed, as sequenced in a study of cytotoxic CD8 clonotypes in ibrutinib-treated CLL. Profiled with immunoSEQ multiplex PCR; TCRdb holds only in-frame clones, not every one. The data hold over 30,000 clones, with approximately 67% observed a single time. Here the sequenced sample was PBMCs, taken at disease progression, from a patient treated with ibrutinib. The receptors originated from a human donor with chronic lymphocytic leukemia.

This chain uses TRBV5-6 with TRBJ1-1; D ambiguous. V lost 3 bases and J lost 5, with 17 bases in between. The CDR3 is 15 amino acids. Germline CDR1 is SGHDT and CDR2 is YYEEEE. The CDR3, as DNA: TGTGCCAGCAGCTCGTGGTGGCGGGGAGGGACTGAAGCTTTCTTT. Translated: CASSSWWRGGTEAFF. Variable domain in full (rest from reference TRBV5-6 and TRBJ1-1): DAGVTQSPTHLIKTRGQQVTLRCSPKSGHDTVSWYQQALGQGPQFIFQYYEEEERQRGNFPDRFSGHQFPNYSSELNVNALLLGDSALYLCASSSWWRGGTEAFFGQGTRLTVV.

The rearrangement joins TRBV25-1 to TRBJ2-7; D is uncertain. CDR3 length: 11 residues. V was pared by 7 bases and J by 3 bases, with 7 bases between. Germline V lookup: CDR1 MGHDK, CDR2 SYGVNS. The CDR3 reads CASKDRYEQYF. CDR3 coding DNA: TGTGCCAGCAAGGACCGCTACGAGCAGTACTTC.

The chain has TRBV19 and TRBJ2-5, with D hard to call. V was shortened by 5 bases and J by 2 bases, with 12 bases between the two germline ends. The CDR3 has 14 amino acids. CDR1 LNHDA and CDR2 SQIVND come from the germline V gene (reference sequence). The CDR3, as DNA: TGTGCCAGTAGTTACGGCAGCCAACAAGAGACCCAGTACTTC. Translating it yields CASSYGSQQETQYF.

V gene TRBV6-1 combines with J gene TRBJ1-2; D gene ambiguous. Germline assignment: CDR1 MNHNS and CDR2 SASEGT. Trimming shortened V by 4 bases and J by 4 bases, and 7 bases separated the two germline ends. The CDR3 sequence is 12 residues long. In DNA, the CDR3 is TGTGCCAGCAGTGGCGGCACCTATGGCTACACCTTC. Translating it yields CASSGGTYGYTF.

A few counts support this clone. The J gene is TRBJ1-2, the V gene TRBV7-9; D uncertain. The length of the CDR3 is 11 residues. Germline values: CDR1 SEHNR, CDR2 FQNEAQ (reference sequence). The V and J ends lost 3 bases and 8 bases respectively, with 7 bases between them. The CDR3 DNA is TGTGCCAGCAGCTTTGGACCGGGCTACACCTTC. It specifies CASSFGPGYTF.

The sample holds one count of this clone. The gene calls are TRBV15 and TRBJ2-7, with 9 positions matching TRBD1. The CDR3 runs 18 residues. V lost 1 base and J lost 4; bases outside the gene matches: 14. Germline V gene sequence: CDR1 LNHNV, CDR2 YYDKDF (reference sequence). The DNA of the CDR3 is TGTGCCACCAGCAGAGTAGTAGGGGGACAGGGAGTTAGATACGAGCAGTACTTC. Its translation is CATSRVVGGQGVRYEQYF. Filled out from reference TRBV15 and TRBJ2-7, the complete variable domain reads DAMVIQNPRYQVTQFGKPVTLSCSQTLNHNVMYWYQQKSSQAPKLLFHYYDKDFNNEADTPDNFQSRRPNTSFCFLDIRSPGLGDTAMYLCATSRVVGGQGVRYEQYFGPGTRLTVT.

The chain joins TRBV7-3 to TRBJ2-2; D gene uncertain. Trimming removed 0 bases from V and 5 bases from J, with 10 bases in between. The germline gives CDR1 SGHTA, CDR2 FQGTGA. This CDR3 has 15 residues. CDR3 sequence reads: CASSLTGLETGELFF. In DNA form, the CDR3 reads TGTGCCAGCAGCTTAACGGGTTTGGAAACCGGGGAGCTGTTTTTT.

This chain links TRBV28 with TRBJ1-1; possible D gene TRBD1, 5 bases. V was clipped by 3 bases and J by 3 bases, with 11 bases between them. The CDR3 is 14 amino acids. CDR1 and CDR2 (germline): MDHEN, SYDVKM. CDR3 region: CASSLGKGYTEAFF. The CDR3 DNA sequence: TGTGCCAGCAGTTTGGGCAAGGGGTACACTGAAGCTTTCTTT.

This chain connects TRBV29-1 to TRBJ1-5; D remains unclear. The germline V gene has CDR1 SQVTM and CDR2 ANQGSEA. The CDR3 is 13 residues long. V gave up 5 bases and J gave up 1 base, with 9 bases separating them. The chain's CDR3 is CSVIPASNQPQHF. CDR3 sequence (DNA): TGCAGCGTTATACCGGCCAGCAATCAGCCCCAGCATTTT.

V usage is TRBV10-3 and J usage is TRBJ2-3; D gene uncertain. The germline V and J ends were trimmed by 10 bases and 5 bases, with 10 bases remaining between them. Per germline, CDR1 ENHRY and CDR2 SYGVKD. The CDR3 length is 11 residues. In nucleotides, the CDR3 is TGTGCCACCCGGCGTGAAGATACGCAGTATTTT. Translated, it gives CATRREDTQYF.

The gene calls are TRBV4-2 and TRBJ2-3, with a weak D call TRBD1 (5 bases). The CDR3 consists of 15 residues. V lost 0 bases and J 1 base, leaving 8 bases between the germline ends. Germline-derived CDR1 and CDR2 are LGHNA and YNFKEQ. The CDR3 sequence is CASSQELTGTDTQYF. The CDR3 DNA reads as TGTGCCAGCAGCCAAGAATTGACAGGCACAGATACGCAGTATTTT.

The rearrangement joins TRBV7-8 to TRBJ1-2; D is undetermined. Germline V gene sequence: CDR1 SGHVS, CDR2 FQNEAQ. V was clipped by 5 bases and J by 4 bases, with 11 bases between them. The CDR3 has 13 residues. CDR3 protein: CASSLNGIYGYTF. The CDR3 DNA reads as TGTGCCAGCAGCCTCAACGGAATCTATGGCTACACCTTC. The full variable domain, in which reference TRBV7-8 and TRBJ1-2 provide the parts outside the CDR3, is GAGVSQSPRYKVAKRGQDVALRCDPISGHVSLFWYQQALGQGPEFLTYFQNEAQLDKSGLPSDRFFAERPEGSVSTLKIQRTQQEDSAVYLCASSLNGIYGYTFGSGTRLTVV.

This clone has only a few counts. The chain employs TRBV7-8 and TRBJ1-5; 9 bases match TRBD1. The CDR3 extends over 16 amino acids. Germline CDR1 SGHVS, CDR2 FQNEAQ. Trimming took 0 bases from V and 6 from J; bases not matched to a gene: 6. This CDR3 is CASSLALGQGSQPQHF. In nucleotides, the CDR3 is TGTGCCAGCAGCTTAGCTTTGGGACAGGGTAGTCAGCCCCAGCATTTT.

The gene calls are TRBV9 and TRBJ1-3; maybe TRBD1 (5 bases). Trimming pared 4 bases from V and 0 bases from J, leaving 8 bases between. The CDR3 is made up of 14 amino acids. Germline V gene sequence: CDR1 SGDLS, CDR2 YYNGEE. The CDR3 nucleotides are TGTGCCAGCAGCTGGGACCACTCTGGAAACACCATATATTTT. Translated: CASSWDHSGNTIYF.

The CDR3 sequence: CASSPLGQGGEQYF. The CDR3 bases are TGTGCCAGCAGCCCCCTGGGACAGGGGGGCGAGCAGTACTTC. This chain links TRBV6-6 with TRBJ2-7, with 11 bases fitting TRBD1. The CDR3 spans 14 residues. The ends lost 6 bases at V and 6 bases at J; junction bases unmatched: 7. CDR1 and CDR2 from the germline V gene are MNHNY and SVGAGI (reference sequence).

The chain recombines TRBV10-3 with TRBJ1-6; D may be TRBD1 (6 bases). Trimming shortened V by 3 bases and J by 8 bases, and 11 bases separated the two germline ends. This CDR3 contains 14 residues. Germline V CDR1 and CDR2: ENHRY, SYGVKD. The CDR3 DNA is TGTGCCATCAGTGACAGGGGCCGGGATTCACCCCTCCACTTT. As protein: CAISDRGRDSPLHF.

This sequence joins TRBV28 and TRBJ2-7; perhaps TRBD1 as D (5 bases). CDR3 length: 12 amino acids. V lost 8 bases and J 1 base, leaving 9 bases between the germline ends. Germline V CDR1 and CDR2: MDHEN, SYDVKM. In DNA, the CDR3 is TGTGCCAGCGGCACAGGATCCTACGAGCAGTACTTC. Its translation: CASGTGSYEQYF.

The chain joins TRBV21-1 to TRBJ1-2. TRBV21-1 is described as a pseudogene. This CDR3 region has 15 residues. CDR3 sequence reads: CASSKERGVDYGYTF. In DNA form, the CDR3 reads TGTGCCAGCAGCAAAGAACGGGGAGTTGACTATGGCTACACCTTC.

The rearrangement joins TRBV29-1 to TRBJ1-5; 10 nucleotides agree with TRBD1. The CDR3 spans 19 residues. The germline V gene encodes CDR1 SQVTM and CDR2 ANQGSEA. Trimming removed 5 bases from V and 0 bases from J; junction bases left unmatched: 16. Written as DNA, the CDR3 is TGCAGCGTTACACTGCAACCGGGACAGGGGACTTATAGCAATCAGCCCCAGCATTTT. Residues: CSVTLQPGQGTYSNQPQHF.

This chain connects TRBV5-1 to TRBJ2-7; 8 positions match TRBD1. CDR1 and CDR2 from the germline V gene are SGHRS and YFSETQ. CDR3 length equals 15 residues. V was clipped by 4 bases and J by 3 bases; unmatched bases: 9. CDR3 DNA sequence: TGCGCCAGCAGCCAGGGTTCTGACAGGGGCTACGAGCAGTACTTC. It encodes CASSQGSDRGYEQYF.

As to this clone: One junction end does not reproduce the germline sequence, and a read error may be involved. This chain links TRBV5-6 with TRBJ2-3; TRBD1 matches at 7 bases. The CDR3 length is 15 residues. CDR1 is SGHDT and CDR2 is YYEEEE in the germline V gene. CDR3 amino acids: CASRLGSSETGTQYF. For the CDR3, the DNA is TGTGCCAGCAGGTTGGGTTCATCCGAGACAGGGACGCAGTATTTT.

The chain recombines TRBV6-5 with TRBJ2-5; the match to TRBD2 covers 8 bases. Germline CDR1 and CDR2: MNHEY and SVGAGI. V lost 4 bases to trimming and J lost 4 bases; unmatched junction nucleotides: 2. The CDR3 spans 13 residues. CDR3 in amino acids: CASSFGLAETQYF. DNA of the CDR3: TGTGCCAGCAGTTTCGGACTAGCAGAGACCCAGTACTTC.

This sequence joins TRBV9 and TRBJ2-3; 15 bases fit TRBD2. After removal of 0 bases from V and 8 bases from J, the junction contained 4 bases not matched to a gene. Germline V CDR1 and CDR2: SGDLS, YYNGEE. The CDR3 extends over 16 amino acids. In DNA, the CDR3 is TGTGCCAGCAGCGTAGTAGAGGGACTAGCGGGAGGTACGCAGTATTTT. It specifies CASSVVEGLAGGTQYF.

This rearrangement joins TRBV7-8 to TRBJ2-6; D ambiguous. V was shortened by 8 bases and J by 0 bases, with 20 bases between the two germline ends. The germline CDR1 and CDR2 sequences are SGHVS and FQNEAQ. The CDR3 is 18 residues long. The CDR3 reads CASQARRVQSSGANVLTF. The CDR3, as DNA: TGTGCCAGCCAAGCCCGGAGAGTCCAGAGCTCTGGGGCCAACGTCCTGACTTTC.

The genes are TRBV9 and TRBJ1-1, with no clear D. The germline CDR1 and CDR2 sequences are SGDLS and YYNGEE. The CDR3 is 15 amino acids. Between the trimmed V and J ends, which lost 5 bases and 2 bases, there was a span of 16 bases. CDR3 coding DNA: TGTGCCAGCAGAAGCTACAGCGACGTAAACACTGAAGCTTTCTTT. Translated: CASRSYSDVNTEAFF.

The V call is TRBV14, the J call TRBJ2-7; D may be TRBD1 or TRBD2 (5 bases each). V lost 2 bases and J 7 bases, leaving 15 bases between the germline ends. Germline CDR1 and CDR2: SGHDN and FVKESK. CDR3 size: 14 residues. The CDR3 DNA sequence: TGTGCCAGCAGCCAAATTTCGGGGCTGAGAGAGCAGTACTTC. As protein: CASSQISGLREQYF.

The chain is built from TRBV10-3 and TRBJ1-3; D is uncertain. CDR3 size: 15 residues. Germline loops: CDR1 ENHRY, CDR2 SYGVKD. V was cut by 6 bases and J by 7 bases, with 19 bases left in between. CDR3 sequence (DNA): TGTGCCATCAGCCCGATTCAGATGCCCAGCAACACCATATATTTT. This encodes CAISPIQMPSNTIYF.

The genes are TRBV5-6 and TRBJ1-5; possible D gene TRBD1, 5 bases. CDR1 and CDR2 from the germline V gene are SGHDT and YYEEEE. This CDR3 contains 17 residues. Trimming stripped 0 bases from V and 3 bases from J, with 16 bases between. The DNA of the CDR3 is TGTGCCAGCAGCTTGGCCAAGGGTGGGGGGTTCAATCAGCCCCAGCATTTT. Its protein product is CASSLAKGGGFNQPQHF.

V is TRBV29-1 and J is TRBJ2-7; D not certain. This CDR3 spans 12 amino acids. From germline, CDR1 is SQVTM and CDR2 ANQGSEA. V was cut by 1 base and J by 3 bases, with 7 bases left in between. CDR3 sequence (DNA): TGCAGCGTTGAAGTAGGGCTCTACGAGCAGTACTTC. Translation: CSVEVGLYEQYF.

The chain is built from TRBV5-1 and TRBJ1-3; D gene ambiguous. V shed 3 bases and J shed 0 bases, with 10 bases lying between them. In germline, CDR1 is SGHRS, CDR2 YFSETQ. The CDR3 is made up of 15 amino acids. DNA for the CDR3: TGCGCCAGCAGCTCGGAGACGGGCTCTGGAAACACCATATATTTT. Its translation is CASSSETGSGNTIYF. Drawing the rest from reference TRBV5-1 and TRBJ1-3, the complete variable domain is KAGVTQTPRYLIKTRGQQVTLSCSPISGHRSVSWYQQTPGQGLQFLFEYFSETQRNKGNFPGRFSGRQFSNSRSEMNVSTLELGDSALYLCASSSETGSGNTIYFGEGSWLTVV.